Included here is one T cell receptor (beta chain) sequence, with context. This sample was included in a study of shared clonotypes between healthy human individuals. CDR1 is LNHNV and CDR2 is YYDKDF in the germline V gene (reference sequence). CDR3 length equals 14 residues. Trimming pared 1 base from V and 5 bases from J, leaving 12 bases between. Every subset had its genomic DNA shared out evenly among several immunoSEQ plates. Sequencing was performed on unsorted PBMC DNA using ten immunoSEQ deep assay plates. This table comes from immunoSEQ multiplex PCR, and its TCRdb copy is limited to in-frame clones, with some not included. The table records fewer than 600,000 clones, roughly four fifths of them present only once.

The receptor comes from a woman aged 35 to 49 in good health. Some clones in this sample may be carry-over from other donors' samples. This chain links TRBV15 with TRBJ2-7; D remains ambiguous. Sequenced input: PBMCs. The CDR3 DNA follows: TGTGCCACCAGCAGAGCTATAGGGTTCGACGAGCAGTACTTC. Translation: CATSRAIGFDEQYF.